This T cell receptor beta chain was profiled in a study of CD8+ T cells in alopecia areata. cDNA serving as the sequencing template came from extracted, reverse transcribed RNA. TCRdb's copy holds only in-frame clones and misses some; the assay was immunoSEQ multiplex PCR. This sample carries 250,000 or so clones and no singletons, and roughly 1.2% goes to the top ten. Note on this clone: Germline and genes here are mouse. Other DNA sequences within the sample encode an identical CDR3.

Cells pooled from cutaneous lymph nodes were sorted on CD4, CD8alpha, NKG2D, NKG2ACE and other markers. The sequence was obtained from a C3H/HeJ mouse with alopecia areata. MHC haplotype of the strain: H2-k. The sample consisted of CD4+ T cells sorted from a lymph node.

CDR3 region: CASSIWGQQDTQYF. The sequenced CDR3 bases are TGTGCCAGCAGTATATGGGGACAACAAGAC. V gene TRBV19 combines with J gene TRBJ2-5; possibly TRBD1 for D (6 bases). Read data end 4 residues before the CDR3 end; the end is taken from the germline J gene. V lost 1 base and J lost 3, with 9 bases in between. CDR3 size: 14 residues. Germline loops: CDR1 FNHDT, CDR2 SITEND (reference sequence).